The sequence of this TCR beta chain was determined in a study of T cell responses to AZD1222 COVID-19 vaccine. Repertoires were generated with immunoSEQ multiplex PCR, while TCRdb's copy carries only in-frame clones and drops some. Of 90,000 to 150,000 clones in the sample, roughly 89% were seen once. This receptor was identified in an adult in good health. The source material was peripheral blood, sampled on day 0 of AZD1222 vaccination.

CDR3 in DNA: TGTGCCAGCAGCAAACAGGGGTTGGGAAAACTGTTTTTT. Translation gives CASSKQGLGKLFF. The gene calls are TRBV2 and TRBJ1-4; 7 bases align to TRBD1. Germline loops: CDR1 SNHLY, CDR2 FYNNEI. Trimming at V came to 6 bases and at J to 10 bases, leaving 8 bases not matched to a gene. This CDR3 contains 13 residues.